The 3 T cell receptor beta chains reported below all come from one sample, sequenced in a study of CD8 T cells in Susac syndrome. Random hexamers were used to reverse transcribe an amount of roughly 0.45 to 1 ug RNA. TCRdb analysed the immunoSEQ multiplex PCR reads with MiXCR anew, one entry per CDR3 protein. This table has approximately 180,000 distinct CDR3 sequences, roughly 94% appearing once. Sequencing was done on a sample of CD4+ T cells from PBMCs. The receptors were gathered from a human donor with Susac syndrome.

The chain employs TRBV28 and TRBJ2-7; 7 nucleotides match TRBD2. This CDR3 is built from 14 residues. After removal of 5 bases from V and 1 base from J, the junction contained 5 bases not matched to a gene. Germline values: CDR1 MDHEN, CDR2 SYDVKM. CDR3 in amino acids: CASSSGDNSYEQYF. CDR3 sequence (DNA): TGTGCCAGCAGTAGCGGGGATAATTCCTACGAGCAGTACTTC. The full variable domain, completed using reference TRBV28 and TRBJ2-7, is DVKVTQSSRYLVKRTGEKVFLECVQDMDHENMFWYRQDPGLGLRLIYFSYDVKMKEKGDIPEGYSVSREKKERFSLILESASTNQTSMYLCASSSGDNSYEQYFGPGTRLTVT.

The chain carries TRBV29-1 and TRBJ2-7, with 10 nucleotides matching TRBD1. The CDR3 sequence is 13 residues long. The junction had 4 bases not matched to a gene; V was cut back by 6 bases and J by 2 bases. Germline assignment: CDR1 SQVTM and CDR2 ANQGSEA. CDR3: CSVLGTGAYEQYF. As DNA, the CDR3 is TGCAGCGTCCTCGGGACAGGGGCCTACGAGCAGTACTTC.

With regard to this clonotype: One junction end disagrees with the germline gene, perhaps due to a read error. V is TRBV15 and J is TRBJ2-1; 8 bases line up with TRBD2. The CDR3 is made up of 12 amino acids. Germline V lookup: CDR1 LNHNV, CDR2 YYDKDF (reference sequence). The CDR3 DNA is TGTGCCACCAGCAGAGATCGGGAGGGGTTTTCCTTC. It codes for CATSRDREGFSF.